The 7 T cell receptor beta chains below come from one sample, sequenced in a study of blood T cell repertoires in COVID-19 (dated by TCRdb to 2018 to 2020). To prepare the library, the immunoSEQ multiplex PCR assay was applied. TCRdb retrieved this table from immuneACCESS and kept in-frame rearrangements only. Not all clones are present; in checked studies, unresolved V genes account for under half, and no reason is known for the remainder. This sample gives 200,000 to 250,000 clones in total; around four fifths of them show up just once. The leading ten clones occupy about 10% of the sample. The specimen sequenced was PBMCs or T cells enriched from blood (not recorded which). The receptors derive from a man aged 35-49 years who had recovered from COVID-19.

This clone was observed once. The chain joins TRBV19 to TRBJ1-3; D call uncertain. V lost 9 bases and J 0 bases, leaving 6 bases between the germline ends. Germline assignment: CDR1 LNHDA and CDR2 SQIVND (reference sequence). The CDR3 loop spans 12 amino acids. The CDR3 bases are TGTGCCAGGATGAGCTCTGGAAACACCATATATTTT. It translates to CARMSSGNTIYF.

The J gene is TRBJ2-2, the V gene TRBV15; 7 bases are shared with TRBD1. V gave up 5 bases and J gave up 2 bases; unmatched junction bases: 5. The V gene's germline CDR1 is LNHNV and CDR2 YYDKDF (reference sequence). This CDR3 has 15 amino acids. The CDR3 here is CATSSDRDNTGELFF. CDR3 bases: TGTGCCACCAGCTCAGACAGGGATAACACCGGGGAGCTGTTTTTT.

The chain is built from TRBV5-6 and TRBJ2-7; 12 nucleotides line up with TRBD2. V was pared by 0 bases and J by 5 bases, with 9 bases of the junction left unmatched. The length of the CDR3 is 17 residues. From germline, CDR1 is SGHDT and CDR2 YYEEEE. The CDR3 loop is CASSLGLAGVSRNEQYF. CDR3 in DNA: TGTGCCAGCAGCTTGGGACTAGCGGGAGTTTCTCGGAACGAGCAGTACTTC.

At least ten counts were recorded for this clone. The chain combines TRBV5-1 with TRBJ2-3; D might be TRBD2 (5 bases). Trimming cost V 4 bases and J 0 bases, with 9 bases left between them. This CDR3 is built from 14 residues. Germline-derived CDR1 and CDR2 are SGHRS and YFSETQ. CDR3 nucleotides: TGCGCCAGCAGCAAACTAGTTAGCACAGATACGCAGTATTTT. As protein: CASSKLVSTDTQYF.

The genes are TRBV7-9 and TRBJ1-4; D gene uncertain. The CDR3 runs to 13 residues. Germline V gene data show CDR1 as SEHNR and CDR2 as FQNEAQ (reference sequence). V was cut by 5 bases and J by 6 bases, with 10 bases left in between. DNA for the CDR3: TGTGCCAGCAGCCCGCCGGGTCATGAAAAACTGTTTTTT. This encodes CASSPPGHEKLFF.

The J gene is TRBJ2-7, the V gene TRBV6-6, with 7 bases that match TRBD2. Trimming removed 6 bases from V and 5 bases from J; junction bases left unmatched: 13. Germline loops: CDR1 MNHNY, CDR2 SVGAGI (reference sequence). The CDR3 consists of 15 residues. In DNA, the CDR3 is TGTGCCAGCAGCCCCCCCCGGCTAGCGGTGGACGAGCAGTACTTC. Its protein product is CASSPPRLAVDEQYF.

The V gene is TRBV19, the J gene TRBJ1-2, with D hard to call. This CDR3 is built from 15 residues. The germline CDR1 and CDR2 sequences are LNHDA and SQIVND (reference sequence). V lost 4 bases and J lost 2, with 14 bases in between. The CDR3 DNA reads TGTGCCAGTAGTAACCCCAATCGGGGAAACTATGGCTACACCTTC. Its translation: CASSNPNRGNYGYTF.